Given below is one T cell receptor beta chain in context. This sample was included in a study of PD-L1 blockade in urothelial cancer. The overall study: Prior regimens of chemotherapy numbered 0 to 3 per patient.

Time point meaning: pretreatment peripheral blood. Samples spanned pretreatment and treatment, with 1 to 8 time points per patient. Data came from immunoSEQ multiplex PCR; TCRdb stores just in-frame clones and leaves some out. There are nearly 35,000 clones in the sample; around 82% occur only once, and 15% to 19% lies in the top ten. The CDR3 spans 14 residues. Germline V CDR1 and CDR2: SGHRS, YFSETQ. Trimming took 0 bases from V and 1 from J, leaving 8 bases between them. This clonotype was sampled from a man in his 60s with urothelial cancer. Sample: PBMCs, taken around atezolizumab (anti-PD-L1) treatment. This chain connects TRBV5-1 to TRBJ2-7; a weak D match, TRBD1 (5 bases). CDR3 nucleotides: TGCGCCAGCAGCTTGGGCAGGGCGTCCTACGAGCAGTACTTC. Protein sequence: CASSLGRASYEQYF.